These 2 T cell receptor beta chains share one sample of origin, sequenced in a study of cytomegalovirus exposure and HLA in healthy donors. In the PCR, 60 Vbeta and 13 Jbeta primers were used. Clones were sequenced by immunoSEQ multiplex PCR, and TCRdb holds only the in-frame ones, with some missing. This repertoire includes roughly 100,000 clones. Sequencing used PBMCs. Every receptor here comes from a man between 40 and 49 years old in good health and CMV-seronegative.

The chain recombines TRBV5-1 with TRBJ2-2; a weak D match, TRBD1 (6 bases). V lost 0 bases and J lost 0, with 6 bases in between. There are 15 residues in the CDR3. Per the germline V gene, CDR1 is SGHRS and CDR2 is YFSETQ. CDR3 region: CASSLGTANTGELFF. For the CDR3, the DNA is TGCGCCAGCAGCTTGGGGACAGCGAACACCGGGGAGCTGTTTTTT.

This CDR3 is CASSRTRGLAGETQYF. Written as DNA, the CDR3 is TGCGCCAGCAGCCGAACTCGCGGACTAGCGGGAGAGACCCAGTACTTC. The genes are TRBV4-3 and TRBJ2-5, with 11 nucleotides matching TRBD2. With 4 bases clipped from V and 4 bases from J, the junction kept 8 bases outside the gene matches. The CDR3 consists of 16 residues. Germline CDR1 is LGHNA and CDR2 is YSLEER.